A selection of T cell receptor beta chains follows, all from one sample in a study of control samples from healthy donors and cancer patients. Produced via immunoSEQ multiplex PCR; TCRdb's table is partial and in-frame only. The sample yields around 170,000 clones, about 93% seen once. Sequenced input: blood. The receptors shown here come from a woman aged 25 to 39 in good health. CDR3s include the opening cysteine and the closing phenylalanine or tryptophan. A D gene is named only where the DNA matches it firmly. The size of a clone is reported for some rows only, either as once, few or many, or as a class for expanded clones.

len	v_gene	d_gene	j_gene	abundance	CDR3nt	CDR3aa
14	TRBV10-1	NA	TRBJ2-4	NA	TGCGCCAGCAGCAACGGGACAGCCAAAAACATTCAGTACTTC	CASSNGTAKNIQYF
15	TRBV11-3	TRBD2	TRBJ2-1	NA	TGTGCCAGCAGCTTAGGTAAGGGAGGGGACAATGAGCAGTTCTTC	CASSLGKGGDNEQFF
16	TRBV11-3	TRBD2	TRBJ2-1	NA	TGTGCCAGCAGCCTAACCACGACTAGCGGGGGGAATGAGCAGTTCTTC	CASSLTTTSGGNEQFF
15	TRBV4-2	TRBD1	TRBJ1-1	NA	TGTGCCAGCAGCCTAACGACAGGGTCAGGCACTGAAGCTTTCTTT	CASSLTTGSGTEAFF
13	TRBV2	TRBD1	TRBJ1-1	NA	TGTGCCAGCCGACAGGGAGAGGGCACTGAAGCTTTCTTT	CASRQGEGTEAFF
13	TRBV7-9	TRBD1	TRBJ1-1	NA	TGTGCCAGCAGCAAGACAGGGGAGGCTGAAGCTTTCTTT	CASSKTGEAEAFF
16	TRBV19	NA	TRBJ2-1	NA	TGTGCCAGTATGTCTCTAGGGGCAGGGCAAAGGAATGAGCAGTTCTTC	CASMSLGAGQRNEQFF
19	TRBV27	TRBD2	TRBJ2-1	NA	TGTGCCAGCAGCTCGCTAGGACTAGCGGGAGGGTTTTCCCACAATGAGCAGTTCTTC	CASSSLGLAGGFSHNEQFF
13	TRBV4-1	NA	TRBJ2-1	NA	TGCGCCAGCAGCCAAATACTCCCCGATGAGCAGTTCTTC	CASSQILPDEQFF
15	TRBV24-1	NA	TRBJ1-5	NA	TGTGCCACCAGTGCCCGGGAGGATCCGTTAAGGCCCCAGCATTTT	CATSAREDPLRPQHF
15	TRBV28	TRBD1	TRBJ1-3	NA	TGTGCCAGCAGTTCGGACAGGGTCTCTGGAAACACCATATATTTT	CASSSDRVSGNTIYF
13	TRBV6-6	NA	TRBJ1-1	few	TGTGCCACCGAGGGGGGCAGGGGCACTGAAGCTTTCTTT	CATEGGRGTEAFF
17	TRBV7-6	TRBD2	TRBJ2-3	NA	TGTGCCAGCAGCTTACATGGTAGCGGGAGTCCCACAGATACGCAGTATTTT	CASSLHGSGSPTDTQYF
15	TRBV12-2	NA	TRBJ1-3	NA	TGTGCAAGTCGCTACGGGACAGTAGGGGGAAACACCATATATTTT	CASRYGTVGGNTIYF
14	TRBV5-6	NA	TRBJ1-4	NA	TGTGCCAGCAGCTTGTGGGACCGTAATGAAAAACTGTTTTTT	CASSLWDRNEKLFF
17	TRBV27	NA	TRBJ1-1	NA	TGTGCCAGTAAGGAGGGGAACAGGCTAGGCATCGGCACTGAAGCTTTCTTT	CASKEGNRLGIGTEAFF
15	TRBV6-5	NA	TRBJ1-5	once	TGTGCCAGCAGTTACTCATGGACAGCCAATCAGCCCCAGCATTTT	CASSYSWTANQPQHF
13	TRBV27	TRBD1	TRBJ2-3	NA	TGTGCCAGCAGTCCACAGACAGGGGATACGCAGTATTTT	CASSPQTGDTQYF
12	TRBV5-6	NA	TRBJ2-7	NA	TGTGCCAGCAGCTCCTCCGGGACCGAGCAGTACTTC	CASSSSGTEQYF
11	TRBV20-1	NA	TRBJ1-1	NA	TGCAGTGCTAAATGGGACACTGAAGCTTTCTTT	CSAKWDTEAFF
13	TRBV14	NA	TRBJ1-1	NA	TGTGCCAGCAGCCGAACATTGAACACTGAAGCTTTCTTT	CASSRTLNTEAFF
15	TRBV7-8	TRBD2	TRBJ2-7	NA	TGTGCCAGCAGCGTAACTAGCGGGAGTGAGTACGAGCAGTACTTC	CASSVTSGSEYEQYF
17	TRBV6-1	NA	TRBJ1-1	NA	TGTGCCAGCAGTGAAGCGGTAATGTGGGGTATGAACACTGAAGCTTTCTTT	CASSEAVMWGMNTEAFF
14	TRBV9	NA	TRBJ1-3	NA	TGTGCCAGCAGCGTAGAGGCAGATGGAAACACCATATATTTT	CASSVEADGNTIYF
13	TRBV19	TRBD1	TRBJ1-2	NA	TGTGCCAGTAGTATCGCGACAGGGGGTGGCTACACCTTC	CASSIATGGGYTF
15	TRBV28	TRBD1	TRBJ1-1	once	TGTGCCAGCAGTTTACCCGACAGGGAGAGGAAGGGGGCTTTCTTT	CASSLPDRERKGAFF